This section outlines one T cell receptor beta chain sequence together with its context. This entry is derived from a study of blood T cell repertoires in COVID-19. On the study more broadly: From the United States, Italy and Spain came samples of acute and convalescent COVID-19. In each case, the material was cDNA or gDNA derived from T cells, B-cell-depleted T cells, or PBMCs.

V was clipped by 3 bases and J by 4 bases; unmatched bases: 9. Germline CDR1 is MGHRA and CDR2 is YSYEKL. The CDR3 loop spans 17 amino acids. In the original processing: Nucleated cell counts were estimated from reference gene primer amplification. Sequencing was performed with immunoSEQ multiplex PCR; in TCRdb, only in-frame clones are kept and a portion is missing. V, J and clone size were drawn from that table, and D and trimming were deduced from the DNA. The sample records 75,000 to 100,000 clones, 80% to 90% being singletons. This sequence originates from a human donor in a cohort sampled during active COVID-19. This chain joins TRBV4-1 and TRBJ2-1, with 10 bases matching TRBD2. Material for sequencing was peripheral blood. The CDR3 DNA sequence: TGCGCCAGCAGCCAGGGTGTAGCGGGAGGTTCATACAATGAGCAGTTCTTC. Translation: CASSQGVAGGSYNEQFF.